This entry lists 9 T cell receptor beta chains sequenced from one sample in a study of identifying expanded T cells in peripheral blood. Method: immunoSEQ multiplex PCR; TCRdb's copy keeps in-frame clones and lacks some. Of about 78,000 clones listed, just under 85% are singletons. The sample comprised blood. Receptors originate from a person aged 18-70 years in good health.

V gene TRBV6-5 combines with J gene TRBJ1-2, with 8 nucleotides matching TRBD1. The CDR3 consists of 14 residues. The J segment lost 2 bases and the V segment lost 4 bases, leaving 3 bases of the junction unmatched. Germline assignment: CDR1 MNHEY and CDR2 SVGAGI. The CDR3 coding sequence is TGTGCCAGCAGTTGGGACAGGCTAAACTATGGCTACACCTTC. Amino acids: CASSWDRLNYGYTF.

The rearrangement links TRBV15 to TRBJ2-1; 9 bases map to TRBD2. Trimming took 2 bases from V and 6 from J; bases not matched to a gene: 11. This CDR3 is built from 17 residues. Per germline, CDR1 LNHNV and CDR2 YYDKDF (reference sequence). The CDR3 nucleotides read TGTGCCACCAGCAGATCAGCGGGAGGCCTAGGGATCAATGAGCAGTTCTTC. This translates into CATSRSAGGLGINEQFF.

The V and J genes are TRBV5-4 and TRBJ2-5; the D is unclear. This CDR3 comprises 14 residues. CDR1 and CDR2 (germline): SGHNT, YYREEE (reference sequence). Trimming took 1 base from V and 4 from J, leaving 11 bases between them. The CDR3 nucleotides are TGTGCCAGCAGCTTGACCGCGTCAGCAGAGACCCAGTACTTC. Encoded protein: CASSLTASAETQYF.

The J gene is TRBJ1-3, the V gene TRBV11-2; TRBD1 matches 7 bases. This CDR3 contains 16 residues. The V and J ends lost 2 bases and 2 bases, in that order; junction bases with no gene match: 6. CDR1 is SGHAT and CDR2 is FQNNGV in the germline V gene. The CDR3 region is CASSLLSGTAGNTIYF. The CDR3 nucleotides are TGTGCCAGCAGCTTACTCTCCGGGACAGCTGGAAACACCATATATTTT.

CDR3 nucleotide sequence: TGTGCCAGCAGCTTAGCGGACGGAAACATTCAGTACTTC. Protein product: CASSLADGNIQYF. This rearrangement joins TRBV7-2 to TRBJ2-4; no firm D call. The CDR3 has 13 residues. V gave up 0 bases and J gave up 6 bases, with 6 bases separating them. From germline, CDR1 is SGHTA and CDR2 FQGNSA.

This sequence joins TRBV18 and TRBJ2-1, with a weak D call TRBD2 (5 bases). From germline, CDR1 is KGHSH and CDR2 LQKENI. Trimming removed 3 bases at V and 4 bases at J, with 7 bases between. The CDR3 totals 13 residues. Written as DNA, the CDR3 is TGTGCCAGCTCACCGGGAGCGTACAATGAGCAGTTCTTC. Translating gives CASSPGAYNEQFF.

The chain recombines TRBV11-2 with TRBJ2-5; D not certain. The germline V gene has CDR1 SGHAT and CDR2 FQNNGV. The CDR3 loop spans 13 amino acids. Trimming cost V 1 base and J 1 base, with 4 bases left between them. The CDR3 nucleotides are TGTGCCAGCAGCTTAGCAATCCAAGAGACCCAGTACTTC. Encoded protein: CASSLAIQETQYF.

This sequence joins TRBV7-2 and TRBJ2-1, with D hard to call. Trimming stripped 5 bases from V and 2 bases from J, with 10 bases between. Germline CDR1 is SGHTA and CDR2 is FQGNSA. The CDR3 runs 14 residues. The CDR3 DNA reads TGTGCCAGCAGCGGCCCTAGTCCCTACAATGAGCAGTTCTTC. This encodes CASSGPSPYNEQFF.

This clone turned up a few times. This chain connects TRBV4-2 to TRBJ2-7, with D tentatively TRBD2 (5 bases). Trimming took off 4 bases at V and 0 bases at J, with 10 bases between the two ends. Germline V gives CDR1 LGHNA, CDR2 YNFKEQ. The CDR3 runs to 14 residues. The CDR3 DNA reads TGTGCCAGCAGCCCAGAGGCGGGCTCCTACGAGCAGTACTTC. Translated, it gives CASSPEAGSYEQYF.